These 18 T cell receptor beta chains were sequenced from one sample in a study of blood T cell repertoires in COVID-19. TCRdb keeps only in-frame clones here, not all; method: immunoSEQ multiplex PCR. The sample holds about 48,000 clones, over 80% seen once. Sequenced material: peripheral blood. The origin of the receptors is a man between 65 and 80 years old with acute or convalescent COVID-19.

A few counts support this clone. V gene TRBV3-1 (or the pseudogene TRBV3-2) combines with J gene TRBJ2-7; D is undetermined. Trimming left V 1 base short and J 6 bases short, with 7 bases between. The V gene's germline CDR1 is LGHDT and CDR2 YNNKEL (reference sequence). This CDR3 has 12 amino acids. The CDR3 DNA reads TGTGCCAGCAGCCAAGTGACGGGCGAGCAGTACTTC. Amino acid sequence: CASSQVTGEQYF.

The rearrangement joins TRBV6-4 to TRBJ1-1; 8 nucleotides align to TRBD1. Germline CDR1 MRHNA, CDR2 SNTAGT. J lost 5 bases, V lost 6 bases, and 5 bases had no gene match. The CDR3 has 13 residues. CDR3 coding DNA: TGTGCCAGCAGAGCAGGGGGCGCGACTGAAGCTTTCTTT. This sequence encodes CASRAGGATEAFF.

The J gene is TRBJ1-6, the V gene TRBV9, with 10 positions matching TRBD1. V shed 5 bases and J 7 bases; nucleotides not matched to a gene: 6. The CDR3 is 15 residues long. CDR1 is SGDLS, CDR2 YYNGEE, per germline. CDR3 in DNA: TGTGCCAGCAGTGCGGACAGGGGGTCAAATTCACCCCTCCACTTT. This encodes CASSADRGSNSPLHF.

V usage is TRBV7-9 and J usage is TRBJ2-3; TRBD2 matches at 14 bases. The CDR3 is 13 residues long. The germline V gene has CDR1 SEHNR and CDR2 FQNEAQ (reference sequence). CDR3 nucleotide sequence: TGTGTACCGGGACTAGCGGGAGTAGATACGCAGTATTTT. Translation gives CVPGLAGVDTQYF.

The rearrangement uses TRBV6-5 and TRBJ2-5; TRBD2 agrees at 8 bases. Germline V gives CDR1 MNHEY, CDR2 SVGAGI. V shed 0 bases and J 4 bases; nucleotides not matched to a gene: 4. The CDR3 sequence is 15 residues long. CDR3 nucleotides: TGTGCCAGCAGTTACTCGGCGGGGGGATCAGAGACCCAGTACTTC. This sequence encodes CASSYSAGGSETQYF.

The chain combines TRBV5-1 with TRBJ2-3; possibly TRBD1 for D (6 bases). The CDR3 sequence is 14 residues long. Germline V CDR1 and CDR2: SGHRS, YFSETQ. Trimming took 3 bases from V and 2 from J, leaving 10 bases between them. CDR3 loop: CASSSTGNTDTQYF. In nucleotides, the CDR3 is TGCGCCAGCAGCTCCACAGGGAACACAGATACGCAGTATTTT.

This clone was counted between two and nine times. The V call is TRBV5-6, the J call TRBJ2-7; 14 positions agree with TRBD2. Trimming cost V 4 bases and J 6 bases; bases outside gene matches: 6. Per the germline V gene, CDR1 is SGHDT and CDR2 is YYEEEE. The CDR3 runs 15 residues. The CDR3 loop reads CASSGTSGSRSEQYF. The CDR3 DNA is TGTGCCAGCAGCGGGACTAGCGGGAGTAGATCCGAGCAGTACTTC.

This clone was detected a few times. The V gene is TRBV11-2, the J gene TRBJ2-1; 7 bases line up with TRBD2. Germline CDR1 reads SGHAT; CDR2 reads FQNNGV. The V and J ends lost 7 bases and 7 bases, in that order; junction bases with no gene match: 25. The CDR3 length is 19 residues. DNA for the CDR3: TGTGCCAGCACCGAGAAACTGAGCCGGGGGGTCGGTGGATCTAATGAGCAGTTCTTC. It is translated as CASTEKLSRGVGGSNEQFF.

The chain is built from TRBV7-7 and TRBJ2-5; 13 nucleotides align to TRBD2. The CDR3 is 17 amino acids. The germline gives CDR1 SSHAT, CDR2 FNYEAQ (reference sequence). V was clipped by 5 bases and J by 0 bases; unmatched bases: 6. This chain's CDR3 is CASSRGLAGLYQETQYF. In nucleotides, the CDR3 is TGTGCCAGCAGCCGGGGACTAGCGGGACTGTACCAAGAGACCCAGTACTTC.

The chain has TRBV23-1 and TRBJ2-3, with TRBD1 as a possible D gene (6 bases). TRBV23-1 is an ORF; its function is uncertain. Trimming removed 0 bases from V and 3 bases from J, with 16 bases in between. The CDR3 sequence is 17 residues long. The DNA for the CDR3 is TGCGCCAGCAGTCAATCGAATCCAGGGGTAGGAACAGATACGCAGTATTTT. It codes for CASSQSNPGVGTDTQYF.

Only one count was recorded for this clone. The genes are TRBV6-2 or TRBV6-3 and TRBJ2-3; 7 positions agree with TRBD1. The J segment lost 4 bases and the V segment lost 3 bases, leaving 7 bases of the junction unmatched. The CDR3 has 15 amino acids. Germline V gene lookup returns CDR1 MNHEY and CDR2 SVGEGT. This CDR3 reads CASSYLRQGPDTQYF. As DNA, the CDR3 is TGTGCCAGCAGTTATTTGAGACAGGGCCCAGATACGCAGTATTTT.

This chain uses TRBV28 with TRBJ1-5; the D gene is possibly TRBD1 (5 bases). Germline loops: CDR1 MDHEN, CDR2 SYDVKM. V dropped 2 bases and J dropped 7 bases, with 15 bases sitting between them. The CDR3 is made up of 15 amino acids. The CDR3 nucleotides read TGTGCCAGCAGTTTACTTGGGGGGTTTAGGCAGCCCCAGCATTTT. Translating gives CASSLLGGFRQPQHF.

This chain joins TRBV7-9 and TRBJ1-2, with D perhaps TRBD1 (6 bases). The germline V gene encodes CDR1 SEHNR and CDR2 FQNEAQ (reference sequence). V lost 3 bases and J 8 bases, leaving 10 bases between the germline ends. This CDR3 has 12 amino acids. The DNA for the CDR3 is TGTGCCAGCAGCTTCCCAAGGGGGGGCTACACCTTC. This encodes CASSFPRGGYTF.

The chain carries TRBV10-1 and TRBJ2-1; TRBD2 matches at 9 bases. This CDR3 region has 14 residues. CDR1 is WNHNN, CDR2 SYGVQD, per germline (reference sequence). Unmatched junction bases numbered 7, after V lost 9 bases and J lost 4 bases. The chain's CDR3 is CARGKREAYNEQFF. The DNA of the CDR3 is TGCGCCAGGGGAAAGCGGGAGGCTTACAATGAGCAGTTCTTC.

The CDR3 region has the DNA TGTGCCAGCAGCGTAGCCGTGGGACAGTACTACGAGCAGTACTTC. Encoded protein: CASSVAVGQYYEQYF. The V gene is TRBV9, the J gene TRBJ2-7; 7 bases line up with TRBD1. V dropped 0 bases and J dropped 3; count of bases not matched to a gene: 6. The CDR3 contains 15 residues. The germline V gene encodes CDR1 SGDLS and CDR2 YYNGEE.

CDR3 DNA: TGTGCCAGCAGCTTAGAGGGGGGCGGGGGCTCCTACGAGCAGTACTTC. Its translation: CASSLEGGGGSYEQYF. This chain joins TRBV11-2 and TRBJ2-7; D is possibly TRBD2 (7 bases). The germline V and J ends were trimmed by 0 bases and 0 bases, with 12 bases remaining between them. The germline V gene encodes CDR1 SGHAT and CDR2 FQNNGV. The CDR3 covers 16 residues.

This sequence joins TRBV19 and TRBJ2-2; 8 bases align to TRBD2. Germline V gives CDR1 LNHDA, CDR2 SQIVND (reference sequence). The CDR3 contains 16 residues. The V and J ends lost 5 bases and 1 base, in that order; junction bases with no gene match: 6. CDR3: CASSLFTSGNTGELFF. CDR3 nucleotide sequence: TGTGCCAGTAGTCTCTTTACTAGCGGGAACACCGGGGAGCTGTTTTTT.

The chain couples TRBV11-1 to TRBJ2-3; 12 bases are a match to TRBD2. CDR1 is SGHAT and CDR2 is FQDESV in the germline V gene (reference sequence). J was trimmed by 6 bases and V by 5 bases; bases with no gene match: 9. The CDR3 runs 16 residues. As DNA, the CDR3 is TGTGCCAGCAGCGCCCTACTAGCGGGAGGTGGGGATACGCAGTATTTT. Its protein product is CASSALLAGGGDTQYF. The variable domain in full, with the rest retrieved from reference TRBV11-1 and TRBJ2-3, is EAEVAQSPRYKITEKSQAVAFWCDPISGHATLYWYRQILGQGPELLVQFQDESVVDDSQLPKDRFSAERLKGVDSTLKIQPAELGDSAMYLCASSALLAGGGDTQYFGPGTRLTVL.